Presented here are 5 T cell receptor beta chains from one specimen sequenced in a study of PD-1 blockade in classical Hodgkin lymphoma (dated by TCRdb to 2020 to 2021). In light of the paper, this sample's time point label describes: cycle 2 day 1 (C2D1) of nivolumab. All trial patients had relapsed after autologous stem cell transplantation, with cohorts A, B and C differing in prior brentuximab vedotin exposure. Library creation used the immunoSEQ multiplex PCR assay. The immuneACCESS repertoire file appears here via TCRdb, limited to in-frame rearrangements. These files lack a portion of the clones; in checked studies, under half of the deficit traces to unresolved V genes, and the cause of the others is not known. The table for this sample lists under 75,000 clones; 88% of them were counted only once. 5.4% of the sample comes from the top ten. The specimen was peripheral blood mononuclear cells (PBMCs), collected before the second cycle of nivolumab. The receptors come from a human donor with classical Hodgkin lymphoma.

The J gene is TRBJ1-1, the V gene TRBV11-3; D possibly corresponds to TRBD1 (5 bases). Trimming pared 5 bases from V and 4 bases from J, leaving 11 bases between. Germline V gene sequence: CDR1 SGHNT, CDR2 YENEEA. The CDR3 has 13 amino acids. CDR3 nucleotide sequence: TGTGCCAGCAGCCTGACAGCGGGCACTGAAGCTTTCTTT. Its protein is CASSLTAGTEAFF.

The V call is TRBV5-1, the J call TRBJ2-3; 8 bases line up with TRBD2. The V gene's germline CDR1 is SGHRS and CDR2 YFSETQ. This CDR3 has 15 residues. J gave up 7 bases and V 1 base, and 8 bases lay outside the gene matches. The CDR3 region is CASSLIGGGPNTQYF. The CDR3 DNA reads TGCGCCAGCAGCTTGATCGGCGGGGGGCCGAATACGCAGTATTTT. Full variable domain (missing parts from reference TRBV5-1 and TRBJ2-3): KAGVTQTPRYLIKTRGQQVTLSCSPISGHRSVSWYQQTPGQGLQFLFEYFSETQRNKGNFPGRFSGRQFSNSRSEMNVSTLELGDSALYLCASSLIGGGPNTQYFGPGTRLTVL.

In DNA form, the CDR3 reads TGCGCCAGCAGTTCACAGGGACAGGGTTCTGGAAACACCATATATTTT. It codes for CASSSQGQGSGNTIYF. The rearrangement uses TRBV5-1 and TRBJ1-3; 9 bases are a match to TRBD1. The CDR3 covers 16 residues. Germline CDR1 reads SGHRS; CDR2 reads YFSETQ. Trimming removed 5 bases from V and 1 base from J; junction bases left unmatched: 7.

In the case of this clone: The junction does not match germline at one end; this may be a read error. The J gene is TRBJ1-4, the V gene TRBV6-6; 9 bases align to TRBD1. The CDR3 runs 12 residues. Germline values: CDR1 MNHNY, CDR2 SVGAGI (reference sequence). CDR3 in amino acids: CASRLQSGTGTF. For the CDR3, the DNA is TGTGCCAGCAGACTCCAATCCGGGACAGGGACTTTT.

The J gene is TRBJ1-1, the V gene TRBV28; the D gene is possibly TRBD1 (6 bases). The CDR3 is 17 amino acids. Trimming shortened V by 2 bases and J by 1 base, and 17 bases separated the two germline ends. Germline V gene sequence: CDR1 MDHEN, CDR2 SYDVKM. The DNA for the CDR3 is TGTGCCAGCAGTTTACCCGGCAGGGAGGGGGGGAACACTGAAGCTTTCTTT. Protein: CASSLPGREGGNTEAFF. Drawing the rest from reference TRBV28 and TRBJ1-1, the complete variable domain is DVKVTQSSRYLVKRTGEKVFLECVQDMDHENMFWYRQDPGLGLRLIYFSYDVKMKEKGDIPEGYSVSREKKERFSLILESASTNQTSMYLCASSLPGREGGNTEAFFGQGTRLTVV.